The rows below give T cell receptor beta chains drawn from one sample of a study of T-cell reconstitution after alpha-beta-depleted transplantation in children. TCRdb re-called the PCR reads through MiXCR, storing one row per CDR3 protein. The table shows roughly 100,000 distinct CDR3 sequences, with roughly 6% occurring only once. This specimen was PBMCs, mostly from graft donor cells, taken 60 days after TCRalphabeta/CD19-depleted stem cell transplant. Receptors originate from a female patient between 2 and 10 years old who had a stem cell transplant for Fanconi anemia, so the T cells may come from the graft donor. The CDR3 runs from the conserved cysteine through the conserved F or W. A D gene is named only where the DNA matches it firmly. Clone sizes are given selectively: once, few, many, or a class where the clone is expanded.

clone size: few
D gene: -
V gene: TRBV7-2
J gene: TRBJ2-1
CDR3 DNA: TGTGCCAGCAGCTTCCGTTGGCGGGAAAATGAGCAGTTCTTC
CDR3 protein: CASSFRWRENEQFF

clone size: -
D gene: -
V gene: TRBV6-5
J gene: TRBJ1-2
CDR3 DNA: TGTGCCAGCAGTTCGACAGCTGGCTACACCTTC
CDR3 protein: CASSSTAGYTF

clone size: many
D gene: TRBD2
V gene: TRBV11-2
J gene: TRBJ2-5
CDR3 DNA: TGTGCCAGCAGGGGACTAGCGGGCTTCCAAGAGACCCAGTACTTC
CDR3 protein: CASRGLAGFQETQYF

clone size: many
D gene: -
V gene: TRBV7-8
J gene: TRBJ1-3
CDR3 DNA: TGTGCCAGCAGCCCGGGGGTCTCTGGAAACACCATATATTTT
CDR3 protein: CASSPGVSGNTIYF

clone size: many
D gene: TRBD1
V gene: TRBV2
J gene: TRBJ2-3
CDR3 DNA: TGTGCCAGCAGTGCTAGGTCGACAGGGGGCAATACGCAGTATTTT
CDR3 protein: CASSARSTGGNTQYF

clone size: many
D gene: TRBD2
V gene: TRBV20-1
J gene: TRBJ2-7
CDR3 DNA: TGCAGTGCTAGTAAACTAGCGGGGGGGCCTAGTCCCTACGAGCAGTACTTC
CDR3 protein: CSASKLAGGPSPYEQYF

clone size: -
D gene: -
V gene: TRBV28
J gene: TRBJ2-1
CDR3 DNA: TGTGCCAGCAGTAGGACTTACAATGAGCAGTTCTTC
CDR3 protein: CASSRTYNEQFF

clone size: many
D gene: TRBD2
V gene: TRBV20-1
J gene: TRBJ2-5
CDR3 DNA: TGCAGTGCTATCCGGGAGGGTGAGACCCAGTACTTC
CDR3 protein: CSAIREGETQYF

clone size: many
D gene: TRBD2
V gene: TRBV29-1
J gene: TRBJ2-3
CDR3 DNA: TGCAGCGTTGCGACTAGCGGGGGCCCCACAGATACGCAGTATTTT
CDR3 protein: CSVATSGGPTDTQYF

clone size: many
D gene: TRBD2
V gene: TRBV5-1
J gene: TRBJ2-1
CDR3 DNA: TGCGCCAGCAGCCCAGGGACTAGCGGAGCTTACAATGAGCAGTTCTTC
CDR3 protein: CASSPGTSGAYNEQFF

clone size: many
D gene: -
V gene: TRBV20-1
J gene: TRBJ2-2
CDR3 DNA: TGCAGTGCTAGAGATGTGGGACATAACACCGGGGAGCTGTTTTTT
CDR3 protein: CSARDVGHNTGELFF

clone size: many
D gene: -
V gene: TRBV15
J gene: TRBJ1-3
CDR3 DNA: TGTGCCACCAGCTTCACCCGGGGCTCTGGAAACACCATATATTTT
CDR3 protein: CATSFTRGSGNTIYF

clone size: few
D gene: TRBD2
V gene: TRBV11-2
J gene: TRBJ2-7
CDR3 DNA: TGTGCCAGCAGCCCGCGGACTAGCGGGCCCTACGAGCAGTACTTC
CDR3 protein: CASSPRTSGPYEQYF

clone size: many
D gene: -
V gene: TRBV5-5
J gene: TRBJ2-6
CDR3 DNA: TGTGCCAGCAGCTTGGGACAGTTAAACCCTGGGGCCAACGTCCTGACTTTC
CDR3 protein: CASSLGQLNPGANVLTF

clone size: many
D gene: TRBD1
V gene: TRBV20-1
J gene: TRBJ2-3
CDR3 DNA: TGCAGTGCTCCTAGGACAGGGTATGGCACAGATACGCAGTATTTT
CDR3 protein: CSAPRTGYGTDTQYF

clone size: many
D gene: TRBD2
V gene: TRBV20-1
J gene: TRBJ2-1
CDR3 DNA: TGCAGTGCTAGAGATTGGACTAGCGGGAGGTACAATGAGCAGTTCTTC
CDR3 protein: CSARDWTSGRYNEQFF

clone size: few
D gene: TRBD2
V gene: TRBV7-2
J gene: TRBJ2-7
CDR3 DNA: TGTGCCAGCAGCCCCCGCGGACTAGCGGGGTTATACGAGCAGTACTTC
CDR3 protein: CASSPRGLAGLYEQYF

clone size: many
D gene: TRBD2
V gene: TRBV7-2
J gene: TRBJ2-3
CDR3 DNA: TGTGCCAGCAGCTTAGTTGGACTAGGAGCTACGCAGTATTTT
CDR3 protein: CASSLVGLGATQYF

clone size: many
D gene: -
V gene: TRBV10-3
J gene: TRBJ2-7
CDR3 DNA: TGTGCCATCAGTGAGTCGAGTCCGGGGGTGTCCTACGAGCAGTACTTC
CDR3 protein: CAISESSPGVSYEQYF

clone size: few
D gene: TRBD2
V gene: TRBV5-1
J gene: TRBJ2-7
CDR3 DNA: TGCGCCAGCAGCTTGGCCGGGCGGGAGCAGTACGAGCAGTACTTC
CDR3 protein: CASSLAGREQYEQYF

clone size: -
D gene: -
V gene: TRBV12-3/TRBV12-4
J gene: TRBJ1-6
CDR3 DNA: TGTGCCAGCACGCTCAGAAGCTCCTATAATTCACCCCTCCACTTT
CDR3 protein: CASTLRSSYNSPLHF

clone size: few
D gene: TRBD1
V gene: TRBV29-1
J gene: TRBJ2-4
CDR3 DNA: TGCAGCGTTGGGGACAGGGCAAACATTCAGTACTTC
CDR3 protein: CSVGDRANIQYF

clone size: few
D gene: TRBD1
V gene: TRBV7-8
J gene: TRBJ2-1
CDR3 DNA: TGTGCCAGCAGCTCCACAGGGGACTACAATGAGCAGTTCTTC
CDR3 protein: CASSSTGDYNEQFF